These 8 T cell receptor beta chains share one sample of origin, sequenced in a study of blood T cell repertoires in COVID-19. The table came from immunoSEQ multiplex PCR; TCRdb's copy has only in-frame clones and leaves some out. The sample yields 300,000 or so clones, 83% seen once. Material for sequencing was peripheral blood. The receptors were sampled from a woman between 45 and 60 years old with acute or convalescent COVID-19.

Here the CDR3 DNA reads TGCAGCGTTGGGTTGGGACAAACTGAAGCTTTCTTT. Translation gives CSVGLGQTEAFF. The chain joins TRBV29-1 to TRBJ1-1, with D maybe TRBD1 (6 bases). The germline V gene has CDR1 SQVTM and CDR2 ANQGSEA. This CDR3 is built from 12 residues. Trimming shortened V by 4 bases and J by 5 bases, and 11 bases separated the two germline ends.

This clone was detected a few times. The CDR3 DNA is TGTGCCAGCAGCCCCCGACAGGTCCAAGAGACCCAGTACTTC. This encodes CASSPRQVQETQYF. The chain links TRBV7-9 to TRBJ2-5, with D possibly TRBD1 on 6 matching bases. Germline assignment: CDR1 SEHNR and CDR2 FQNEAQ (reference sequence). The CDR3 length is 14 residues. Trimming removed 5 bases from V and 1 base from J, with 11 bases in between.

The J gene is TRBJ2-2, the V gene TRBV5-1, with D unclear. V was cut by 2 bases and J by 4 bases, with 6 bases left in between. Germline CDR1 and CDR2: SGHRS and YFSETQ. The CDR3 totals 13 residues. The CDR3 DNA follows: TGCGCCAGCAGCTTCCCCAGCACCGGGGAGCTGTTTTTT. Its protein is CASSFPSTGELFF. Filled out from reference TRBV5-1 and TRBJ2-2, the complete variable domain reads KAGVTQTPRYLIKTRGQQVTLSCSPISGHRSVSWYQQTPGQGLQFLFEYFSETQRNKGNFPGRFSGRQFSNSRSEMNVSTLELGDSALYLCASSFPSTGELFFGEGSRLTVL.

The chain links TRBV5-1 to TRBJ2-3, with 8 bases matching TRBD1. The germline CDR1 and CDR2 sequences are SGHRS and YFSETQ. The CDR3 length is 16 residues. Trimming removed 0 bases from V and 0 bases from J; junction bases left unmatched: 3. CDR3 in amino acids: CASSLGTGPSTDTQYF. CDR3 nucleotide sequence: TGCGCCAGCAGCTTGGGGACAGGGCCTAGCACAGATACGCAGTATTTT.

The chain joins TRBV4-2 to TRBJ2-1, with 12 positions matching TRBD2. Unmatched junction bases numbered 4, after V lost 1 base and J lost 0 bases. This CDR3 region has 18 residues. CDR1 is LGHNA and CDR2 is YNFKEQ in the germline V gene. CDR3 protein: CASSQGLAGDSSYNEQFF. CDR3 sequence (DNA): TGTGCCAGCAGCCAAGGACTAGCGGGGGATAGCTCCTACAATGAGCAGTTCTTC.

The V call is TRBV7-2, the J call TRBJ1-4; 8 bases match TRBD1. Germline CDR1 SGHTA, CDR2 FQGNSA. The CDR3 contains 15 residues. The trim removed 5 bases at V and 6 bases at J, leaving 8 bases unmatched. The CDR3 sequence: CASSTRTGRDEKLFF. In DNA, the CDR3 is TGTGCCAGCAGCACGCGGACAGGGAGGGATGAAAAACTGTTTTTT. Full variable domain (outside the CDR3, taken from reference TRBV7-2 and TRBJ1-4): GAGVSQSPSNKVTEKGKDVELRCDPISGHTALYWYRQSLGQGLEFLIYFQGNSAPDKSGLPSDRFSAERTGGSVSTLTIQRTQQEDSAVYLCASSTRTGRDEKLFFGSGTQLSVL.

The V call is TRBV5-1, the J call TRBJ2-5, with 7 bases aligning to TRBD1. The CDR3 totals 16 residues. V was pared by 5 bases and J by 1 base, with 11 bases of the junction left unmatched. Germline CDR1 SGHRS, CDR2 YFSETQ. The CDR3 nucleotides are TGCGCCAGCAGATCGACGGGACAGTCCTTCCAAGAGACCCAGTACTTC. Protein product: CASRSTGQSFQETQYF.

This chain connects TRBV6-5 to TRBJ1-4; D is perhaps TRBD1 (5 bases). CDR1 MNHEY and CDR2 SVGAGI come from the germline V gene. V lost 5 bases, J lost 7 bases, and 17 bases lay in between. This CDR3 comprises 15 residues. The CDR3 DNA is TGTGCCAGCAGTCCCCGGATTGGGGGGGTTGAAAAACTGTTTTTT. It codes for CASSPRIGGVEKLFF.